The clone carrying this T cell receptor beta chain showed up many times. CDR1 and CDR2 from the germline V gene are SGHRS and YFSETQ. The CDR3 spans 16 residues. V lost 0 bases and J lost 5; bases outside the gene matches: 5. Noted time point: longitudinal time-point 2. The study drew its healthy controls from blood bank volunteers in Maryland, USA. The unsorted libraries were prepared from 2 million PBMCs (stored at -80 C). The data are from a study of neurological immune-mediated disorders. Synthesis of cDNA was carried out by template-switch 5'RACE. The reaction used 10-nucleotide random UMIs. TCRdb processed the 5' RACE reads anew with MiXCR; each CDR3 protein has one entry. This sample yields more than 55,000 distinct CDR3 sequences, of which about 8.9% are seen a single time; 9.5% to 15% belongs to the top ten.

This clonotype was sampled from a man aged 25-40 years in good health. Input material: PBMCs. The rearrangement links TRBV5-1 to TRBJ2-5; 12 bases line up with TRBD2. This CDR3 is CASSLASGRARETQYF. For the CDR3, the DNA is TGCGCCAGCAGCTTGGCTAGCGGGAGGGCCCGGGAGACCCAGTACTTC.